The clone carrying this TCR beta chain was counted between two and nine times. Antigen unknown. TCRdb recomputed calls from the 5' RACE reads with MiXCR, one row per CDR3 protein. The sample shows fewer than 400,000 distinct CDR3 sequences, roughly 8% of them seen only once. The trim removed 3 bases at V and 5 bases at J, leaving 1 base unmatched. The germline gives CDR1 SGHRS, CDR2 YFSETQ. This CDR3 comprises 12 residues. The data were obtained in a study of CD8 T cells in ankylosing spondylitis. General study results and limits: Within ankylosing spondylitis blood, a TCR beta motif made up of several highly homologous variants appeared to be characteristic.

J is TRBJ2-7 and V is TRBV5-1, with TRBD1 matching 8 bases. The source of this sequence is a male donor with ankylosing spondylitis. Sequencing was carried out using blood, either unsorted or a sorted T cell fraction (not recorded which). DNA for the CDR3: TGCGCCAGCAGCTGGACAGGGAACGAGCAGTACTTC. The encoded protein is CASSWTGNEQYF.